This T cell receptor beta chain was observed in a study of shared clonotypes between healthy human individuals. The germline gives CDR1 SGHNT, CDR2 YYREEE (reference sequence). This CDR3 has 14 residues. Trimming at V came to 9 bases and at J to 10 bases, leaving 10 bases not matched to a gene. In the case of this clone: Its antigen is not known.

Profiling relied on immunoSEQ multiplex PCR, and the TCRdb table lists in-frame clones only, not all of them. The sample carries about 680,000 clones, 90% to 95% recorded once. The study's findings and limits: Memory subsets had estimated richness that was generally smaller than that of naive subsets.

CD45RO negativity and positive selection for CCR7 defined naive CD8 cells, a population that excluded terminally differentiated effector memory CD45RA+ cells. The J gene is TRBJ2-1, the V gene TRBV5-4; 13 bases match TRBD2. The sequence derives from a man between 25 and 39 years old in good health. Sequencing was performed on naive CD8+ T cells sorted from blood. The CDR3 reads CATRTSGSRSEQFF. The CDR3 nucleotides are TGTGCCACCCGGACTAGCGGGAGTAGGAGCGAGCAGTTCTTC.